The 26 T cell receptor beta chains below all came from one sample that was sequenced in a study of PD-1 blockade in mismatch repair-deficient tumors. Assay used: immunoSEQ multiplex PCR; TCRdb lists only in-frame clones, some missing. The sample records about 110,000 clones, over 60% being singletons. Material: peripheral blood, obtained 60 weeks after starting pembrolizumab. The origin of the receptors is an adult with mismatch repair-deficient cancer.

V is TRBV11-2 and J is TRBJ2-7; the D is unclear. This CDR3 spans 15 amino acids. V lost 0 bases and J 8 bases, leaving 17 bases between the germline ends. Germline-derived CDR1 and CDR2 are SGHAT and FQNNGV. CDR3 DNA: TGTGCCAGCAGCTTAGATCTTCGGGTTATAGGGAAGCAGTACTTC. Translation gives CASSLDLRVIGKQYF.

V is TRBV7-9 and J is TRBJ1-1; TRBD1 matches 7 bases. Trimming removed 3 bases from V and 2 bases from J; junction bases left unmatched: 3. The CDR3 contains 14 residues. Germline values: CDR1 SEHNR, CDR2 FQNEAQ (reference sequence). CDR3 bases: TGTGCCAGCAGCTTGACAGGGATCAACACTGAAGCTTTCTTT. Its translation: CASSLTGINTEAFF.

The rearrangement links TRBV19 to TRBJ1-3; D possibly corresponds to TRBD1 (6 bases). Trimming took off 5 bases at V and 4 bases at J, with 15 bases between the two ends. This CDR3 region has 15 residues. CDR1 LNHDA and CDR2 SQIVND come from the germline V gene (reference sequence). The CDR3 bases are TGTGCCAGTAGTCCGACGCGGACAGAAGGAAACACCATATATTTT. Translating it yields CASSPTRTEGNTIYF.

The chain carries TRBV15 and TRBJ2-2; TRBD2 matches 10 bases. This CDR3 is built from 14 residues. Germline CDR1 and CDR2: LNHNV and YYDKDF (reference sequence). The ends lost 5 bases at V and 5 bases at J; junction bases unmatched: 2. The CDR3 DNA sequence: TGTGCCACCAGCGTACTAGCGGGAACCGGGGAGCTGTTTTTT. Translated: CATSVLAGTGELFF.

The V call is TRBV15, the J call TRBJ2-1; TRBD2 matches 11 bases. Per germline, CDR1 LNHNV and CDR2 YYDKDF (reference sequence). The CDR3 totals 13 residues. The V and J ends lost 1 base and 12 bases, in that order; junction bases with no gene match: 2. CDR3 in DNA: TGTGCCACCAGCAGAGGACTAGCGGGAACGCAGTTCTTC. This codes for CATSRGLAGTQFF.

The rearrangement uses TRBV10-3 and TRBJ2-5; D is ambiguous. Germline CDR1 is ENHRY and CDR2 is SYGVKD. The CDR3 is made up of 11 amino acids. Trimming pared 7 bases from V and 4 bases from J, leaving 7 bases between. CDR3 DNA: TGTGCCATCAACGTGGGAGAGACCCAGTACTTC. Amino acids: CAINVGETQYF.

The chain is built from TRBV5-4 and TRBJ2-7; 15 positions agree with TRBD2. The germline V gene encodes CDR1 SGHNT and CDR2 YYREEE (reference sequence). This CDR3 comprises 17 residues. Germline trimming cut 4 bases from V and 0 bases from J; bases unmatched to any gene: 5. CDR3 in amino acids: CASSEGLAGGFSYEQYF. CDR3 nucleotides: TGTGCCAGCAGCGAGGGACTAGCGGGAGGATTCTCCTACGAGCAGTACTTC.

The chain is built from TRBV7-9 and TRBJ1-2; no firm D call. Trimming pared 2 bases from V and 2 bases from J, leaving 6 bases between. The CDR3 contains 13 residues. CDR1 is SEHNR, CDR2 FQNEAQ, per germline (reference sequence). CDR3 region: CASSLPGNYGYTF. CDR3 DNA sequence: TGTGCCAGCAGCTTACCCGGGAACTATGGCTACACCTTC.

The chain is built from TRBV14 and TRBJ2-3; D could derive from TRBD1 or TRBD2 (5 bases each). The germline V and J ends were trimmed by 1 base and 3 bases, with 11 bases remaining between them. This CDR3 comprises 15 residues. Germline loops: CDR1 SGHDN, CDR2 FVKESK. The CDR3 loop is CASSQAGRGTDTQYF. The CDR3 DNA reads TGTGCCAGCAGCCAAGCAGGGAGAGGGACAGATACGCAGTATTTT.

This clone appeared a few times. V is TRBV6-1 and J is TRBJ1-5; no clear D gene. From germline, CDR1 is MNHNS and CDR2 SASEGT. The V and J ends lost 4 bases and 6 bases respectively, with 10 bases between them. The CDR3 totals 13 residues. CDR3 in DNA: TGTGCCAGCAGTGGCGAAGTTTTTCAGCCCCAGCATTTT. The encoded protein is CASSGEVFQPQHF.

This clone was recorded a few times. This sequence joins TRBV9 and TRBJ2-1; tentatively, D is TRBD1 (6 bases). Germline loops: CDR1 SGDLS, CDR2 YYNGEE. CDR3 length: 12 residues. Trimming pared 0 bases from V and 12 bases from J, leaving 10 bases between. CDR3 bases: TGTGCCAGCAGCGTAGGGGACATGGGGCAGTTCTTC. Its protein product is CASSVGDMGQFF.

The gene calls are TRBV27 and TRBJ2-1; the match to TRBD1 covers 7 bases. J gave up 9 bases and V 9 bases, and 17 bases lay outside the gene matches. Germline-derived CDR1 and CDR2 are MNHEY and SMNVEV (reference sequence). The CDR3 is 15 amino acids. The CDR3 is CASRGEGTVKSEQFF. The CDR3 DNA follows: TGTGCCAGTCGAGGGGAAGGGACAGTTAAGAGTGAGCAGTTCTTC.

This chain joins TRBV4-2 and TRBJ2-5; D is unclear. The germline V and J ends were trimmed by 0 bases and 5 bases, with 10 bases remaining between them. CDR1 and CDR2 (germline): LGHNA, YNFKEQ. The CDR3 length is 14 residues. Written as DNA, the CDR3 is TGTGCCAGCAGCCAAGAGTTTGCTGCGGAGACCCAGTACTTC. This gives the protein CASSQEFAAETQYF.

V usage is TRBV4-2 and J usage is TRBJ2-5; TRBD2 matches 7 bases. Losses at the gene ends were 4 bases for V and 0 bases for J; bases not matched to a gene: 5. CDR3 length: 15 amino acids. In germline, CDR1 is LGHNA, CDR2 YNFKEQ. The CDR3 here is CASSRHLADQETQYF. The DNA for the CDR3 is TGTGCCAGCAGCCGCCACCTAGCGGACCAAGAGACCCAGTACTTC.

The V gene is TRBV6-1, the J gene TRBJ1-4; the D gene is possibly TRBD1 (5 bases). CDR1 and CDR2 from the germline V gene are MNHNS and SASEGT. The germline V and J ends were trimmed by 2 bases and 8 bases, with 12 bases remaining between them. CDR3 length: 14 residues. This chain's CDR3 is CASSEPVGGEKLFF. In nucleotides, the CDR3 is TGTGCCAGCAGTGAACCGGTGGGGGGGGAAAAACTGTTTTTT.

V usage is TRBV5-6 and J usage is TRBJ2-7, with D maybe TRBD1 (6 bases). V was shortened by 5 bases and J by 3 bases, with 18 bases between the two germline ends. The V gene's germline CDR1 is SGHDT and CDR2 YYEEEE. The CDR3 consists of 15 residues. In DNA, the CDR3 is TGTGCCAGCAGTTGGAGCCCGACAGGCAGCTACGAGCAGTACTTC. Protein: CASSWSPTGSYEQYF.

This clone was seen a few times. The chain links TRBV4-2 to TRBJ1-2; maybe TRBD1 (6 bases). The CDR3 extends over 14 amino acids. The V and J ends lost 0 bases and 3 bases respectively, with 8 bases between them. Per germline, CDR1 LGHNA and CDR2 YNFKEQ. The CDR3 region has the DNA TGTGCCAGCAGCCAAGATTCAGGGGACTATGGCTACACCTTC. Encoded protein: CASSQDSGDYGYTF.

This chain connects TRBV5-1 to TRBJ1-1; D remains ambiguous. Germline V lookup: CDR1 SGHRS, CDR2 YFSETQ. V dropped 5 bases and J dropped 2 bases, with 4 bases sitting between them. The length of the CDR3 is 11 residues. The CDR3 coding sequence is TGCGCCAGCAGGATAAACACTGAAGCTTTCTTT. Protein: CASRINTEAFF.

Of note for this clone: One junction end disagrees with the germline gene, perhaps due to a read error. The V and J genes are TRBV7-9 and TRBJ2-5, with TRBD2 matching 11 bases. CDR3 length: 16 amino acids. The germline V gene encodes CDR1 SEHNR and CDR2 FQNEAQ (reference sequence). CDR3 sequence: CASSHLAGGFQEAQYF. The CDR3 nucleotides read TGTGCCAGCAGCCATTTAGCGGGGGGGTTCCAAGAGGCCCAGTACTTC.

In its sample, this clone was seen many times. CDR3 amino acids: CASSPTGDTEAFF. CDR3 nucleotides: TGTGCCAGCAGTCCTACAGGGGACACTGAAGCTTTCTTT. The chain links TRBV6-4 to TRBJ1-1; 7 nucleotides align to TRBD1. The germline gives CDR1 MRHNA, CDR2 SNTAGT. V was pared by 5 bases and J by 3 bases, with 3 bases of the junction left unmatched. The length of the CDR3 is 13 residues.

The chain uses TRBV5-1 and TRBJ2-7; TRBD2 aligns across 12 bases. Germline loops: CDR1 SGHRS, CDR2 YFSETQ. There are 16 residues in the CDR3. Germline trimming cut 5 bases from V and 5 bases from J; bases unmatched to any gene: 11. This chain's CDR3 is CASSYGLAGTYNEQYF. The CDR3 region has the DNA TGCGCCAGCAGTTATGGACTAGCGGGAACCTACAACGAGCAGTACTTC. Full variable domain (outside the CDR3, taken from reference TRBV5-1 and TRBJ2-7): KAGVTQTPRYLIKTRGQQVTLSCSPISGHRSVSWYQQTPGQGLQFLFEYFSETQRNKGNFPGRFSGRQFSNSRSEMNVSTLELGDSALYLCASSYGLAGTYNEQYFGPGTRLTVT.

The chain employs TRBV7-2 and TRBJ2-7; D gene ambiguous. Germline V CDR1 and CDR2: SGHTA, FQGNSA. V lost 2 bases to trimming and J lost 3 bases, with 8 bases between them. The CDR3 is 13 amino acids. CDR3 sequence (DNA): TGTGCCAGCAGCTTAATTCAGTTCTACGAGCAGTACTTC. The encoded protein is CASSLIQFYEQYF.

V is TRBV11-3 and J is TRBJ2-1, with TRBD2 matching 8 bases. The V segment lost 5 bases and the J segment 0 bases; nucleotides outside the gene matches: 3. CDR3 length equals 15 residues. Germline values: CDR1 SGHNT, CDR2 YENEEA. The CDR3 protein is CASSLSGISYNEQFF. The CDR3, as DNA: TGTGCCAGCAGCCTTAGCGGGATCTCCTACAATGAGCAGTTCTTC.

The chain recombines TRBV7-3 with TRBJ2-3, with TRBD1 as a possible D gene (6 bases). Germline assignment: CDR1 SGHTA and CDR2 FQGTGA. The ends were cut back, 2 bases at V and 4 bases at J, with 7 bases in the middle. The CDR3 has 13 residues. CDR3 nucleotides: TGTGCCAGCAGCTTACAGGGGTCAGATACGCAGTATTTT. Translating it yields CASSLQGSDTQYF.

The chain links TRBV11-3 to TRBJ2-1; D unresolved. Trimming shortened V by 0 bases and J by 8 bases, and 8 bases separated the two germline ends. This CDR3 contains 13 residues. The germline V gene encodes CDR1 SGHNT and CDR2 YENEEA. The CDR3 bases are TGTGCCAGCAGCTTAGATGGACGGGATGAGCAGTTCTTC. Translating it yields CASSLDGRDEQFF. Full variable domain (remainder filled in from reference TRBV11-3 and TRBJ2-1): EAGVVQSPRYKIIEKKQPVAFWCNPISGHNTLYWYLQNLGQGPELLIRYENEEAVDDSQLPKDRFSAERLKGVDSTLKIQPAELGDSAVYLCASSLDGRDEQFFGPGTRLTVL.

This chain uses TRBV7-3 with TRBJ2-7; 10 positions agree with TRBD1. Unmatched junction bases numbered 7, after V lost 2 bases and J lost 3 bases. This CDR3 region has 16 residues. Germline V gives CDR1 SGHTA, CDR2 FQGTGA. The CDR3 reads CASSLVGTGVNYEQYF. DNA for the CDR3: TGTGCCAGCAGCTTAGTAGGGACAGGGGTGAACTACGAGCAGTACTTC.